Shown below are 26 T cell receptor beta chains from a single sample sequenced in a study of cytomegalovirus exposure and HLA in healthy donors. Primers for the PCR totalled 60 Vbeta and 13 Jbeta. Sequenced by immunoSEQ multiplex PCR; TCRdb stores in-frame clones only, minus some. Among around 140,000 clones listed, 70% to 80% were seen once. Source material: PBMCs. The receptors were gathered from a female donor in good health and CMV-seronegative.

The rearrangement links TRBV13 to TRBJ2-5, with D maybe TRBD2 (5 bases). Germline CDR1 PRHDT, CDR2 FYEKMQ (reference sequence). CDR3 length equals 16 residues. With 4 bases removed from V and 0 bases from J, the gap between germline ends came to 15 bases. The CDR3, as DNA: TGTGCCAGCAGCTCCGCGAGCGGAGCATACCAAGAGACCCAGTACTTC. This encodes CASSSASGAYQETQYF.

CDR3 in amino acids: CASRSGVTYEQYF. In nucleotides, the CDR3 is TGTGCCAGCAGATCGGGAGTTACCTACGAGCAGTACTTC. This chain uses TRBV6-1 with TRBJ2-5, with D perhaps TRBD2 (6 bases). The J call is in doubt because the DNA end fits TRBJ2-7 better. Germline values: CDR1 MNHNS, CDR2 SASEGT. The CDR3 length is 13 residues.

This clone appeared a few times. J is TRBJ1-1 and V is TRBV25-1; 8 bases align to TRBD1. Germline loops: CDR1 MGHDK, CDR2 SYGVNS. This CDR3 has 15 residues. Losses at the gene ends were 7 bases for V and 3 bases for J; bases not matched to a gene: 10. CDR3 protein: CASTPGQVIYTEAFF. Written as DNA, the CDR3 is TGTGCCAGCACCCCGGGACAGGTGATTTACACTGAAGCTTTCTTT.

CDR3 sequence: CASSARGAGAYTEAFF. CDR3 sequence (DNA): TGTGCCAGCAGTGCCCGAGGGGCAGGGGCCTACACTGAAGCTTTCTTT. This chain uses TRBV6-1 with TRBJ1-1; D is possibly TRBD1 (6 bases). Trimming removed 4 bases from V and 3 bases from J, with 18 bases in between. The CDR3 extends over 16 amino acids. Germline lookup yields CDR1 MNHNS and CDR2 SASEGT.

V is TRBV6-5 and J is TRBJ1-6; perhaps TRBD1 as D (6 bases). Per the germline V gene, CDR1 is MNHEY and CDR2 is SVGAGI. This CDR3 region has 16 residues. Trimming pared 3 bases from V and 6 bases from J, leaving 15 bases between. As DNA, the CDR3 is TGTGCCAGCAGTTATGCGATCGACAGGTTTAATTCACCCCTCCACTTT. Amino acids: CASSYAIDRFNSPLHF.

The gene calls are TRBV15 and TRBJ2-1; D is uncertain. With 4 bases removed from V and 2 bases from J, the gap between germline ends came to 9 bases. The germline CDR1 and CDR2 sequences are LNHNV and YYDKDF (reference sequence). The CDR3 has 14 residues. The CDR3 here is CATSNRGTYNEQFF. CDR3 nucleotide sequence: TGTGCCACCAGCAATCGCGGAACCTACAATGAGCAGTTCTTC.

This clone was seen only a few times. The J gene is TRBJ2-3, the V gene TRBV15; 8 bases are a match to TRBD2. This CDR3 region has 16 residues. The junction had 12 bases not matched to a gene; V was cut back by 4 bases and J by 6 bases. Germline V gives CDR1 LNHNV, CDR2 YYDKDF (reference sequence). CDR3 region: CATSKASGQGWDTQYF. The CDR3 DNA follows: TGTGCCACCAGCAAAGCTAGCGGGCAGGGGTGGGATACGCAGTATTTT. Full variable domain (remainder filled in from reference TRBV15 and TRBJ2-3): DAMVIQNPRYQVTQFGKPVTLSCSQTLNHNVMYWYQQKSSQAPKLLFHYYDKDFNNEADTPDNFQSRRPNTSFCFLDIRSPGLGDTAMYLCATSKASGQGWDTQYFGPGTRLTVL.

The genes are TRBV28 and TRBJ1-1; the D is unclear. V was trimmed by 5 bases and J by 1 base, leaving 8 bases between them. The CDR3 has 13 residues. CDR1 is MDHEN, CDR2 SYDVKM, per germline. The CDR3, as DNA: TGTGCCAGCAGTCTGAAAGCGAACACTGAAGCTTTCTTT. Its protein product is CASSLKANTEAFF.

The chain has TRBV29-1 and TRBJ2-7; 9 bases align to TRBD2. The germline V gene has CDR1 SQVTM and CDR2 ANQGSEA. The CDR3 extends over 14 amino acids. J was trimmed by 4 bases and V by 4 bases; bases with no gene match: 8. CDR3 residues: CSVVSAGGGYEQYF. CDR3 nucleotides: TGCAGCGTTGTATCAGCGGGAGGAGGGTACGAGCAGTACTTC.

The chain combines TRBV4-1 with TRBJ2-1, with TRBD2 matching over 8 bases. With V trimmed by 1 base and J by 3 bases, 17 bases remained unmatched. This CDR3 contains 20 residues. CDR1 and CDR2 from the germline V gene are MGHRA and YSYEKL. The CDR3 DNA sequence: TGCGCCAGCAGCCAAGTAGGCCTAGCGGGCGGGAATAAAATCTACAATGAGCAGTTCTTC. It specifies CASSQVGLAGGNKIYNEQFF.

This rearrangement joins TRBV5-1 to TRBJ2-2, with a weak D call TRBD1 (5 bases). The germline V and J ends were trimmed by 0 bases and 0 bases, with 6 bases remaining between them. CDR1 and CDR2 from the germline V gene are SGHRS and YFSETQ. The CDR3 totals 15 residues. The CDR3 sequence is CASSLGQSNTGELFF. The CDR3 DNA reads TGCGCCAGCAGCTTGGGACAGTCGAACACCGGGGAGCTGTTTTTT.

The rearrangement links TRBV4-2 to TRBJ2-2, with 8 positions matching TRBD1. Looked up from germline, CDR1 is LGHNA and CDR2 is YNFKEQ. Trimming at V came to 4 bases and at J to 1 base, leaving 2 bases not matched to a gene. The CDR3 has 15 residues. The CDR3 nucleotides read TGTGCCAGCAGCCCAGACAGGGGGAACACCGGGGAGCTGTTTTTT. This sequence encodes CASSPDRGNTGELFF.

Note on this clone: One junction end disagrees with the germline gene, perhaps due to a read error. This chain joins TRBV7-9 and TRBJ1-2, with D uncertain. The CDR3 runs 12 residues. The germline V gene encodes CDR1 SEHNR and CDR2 FQNEAQ (reference sequence). The CDR3 DNA reads TGTTCCAGCAGTAGATATGACTATGGCTACACCTTC. This sequence encodes CSSSRYDYGYTF.

This clone was observed a handful of times. The chain recombines TRBV6-5 with TRBJ1-2; D not resolved. The CDR3 has 11 amino acids. V dropped 6 bases and J dropped 9 bases, with 11 bases sitting between them. The germline CDR1 and CDR2 sequences are MNHEY and SVGAGI. The CDR3 loop is CASSDSGSYTF. The CDR3 bases are TGTGCCAGCAGCGACTCCGGGAGCTACACCTTC.

The chain joins TRBV6-1 to TRBJ2-7; the match to TRBD1 covers 11 bases. The CDR3 is 15 amino acids. The J segment lost 3 bases and the V segment lost 10 bases, leaving 11 bases of the junction unmatched. Per the germline V gene, CDR1 is MNHNS and CDR2 is SASEGT. The CDR3 bases are TGTGCCACCTCCCGGGACAGGGGGGGGGACTACGAGCAGTACTTC. Protein sequence: CATSRDRGGDYEQYF.

The table lists this clone with a count of one. DNA for the CDR3: TGTGCCAGCAGCACCCTAGCGGGGGGGCGAGATACGCAGTATTTT. Its protein product is CASSTLAGGRDTQYF. The gene calls are TRBV2 and TRBJ2-3; 12 bases align to TRBD2. The CDR3 covers 15 residues. Trimming at V came to 6 bases and at J to 5 bases, leaving 6 bases not matched to a gene. Germline CDR1 and CDR2: SNHLY and FYNNEI.

V usage is TRBV5-1 and J usage is TRBJ2-6; 9 bases agree with TRBD1. J gave up 0 bases and V 3 bases, and 10 bases lay outside the gene matches. The CDR3 runs 19 residues. Per germline, CDR1 SGHRS and CDR2 YFSETQ. The CDR3 loop is CASSSGTGLDRSGANVLTF. The CDR3 DNA reads as TGCGCCAGCAGCTCGGGGACAGGGCTGGACCGCTCTGGGGCCAACGTCCTGACTTTC.

This clone turned up a few times. This chain links TRBV21-1 with TRBJ2-7; the table's TRBD2 call for D was not verified on the DNA. TRBV21-1 is a pseudogene. The CDR3 spans 18 residues. The CDR3 DNA reads TGTGCCAGCAGCCTGTCCGGGACTAGCGGAAATGACTCCTACGAGCAGTACTTC. Its protein product is CASSLSGTSGNDSYEQYF.

The V call is TRBV9, the J call TRBJ2-5; 10 bases map to TRBD1. The assigned J gene may be wrong: the sequence end matches TRBJ2-7 better. The CDR3 contains 15 residues. Germline V gives CDR1 SGDLS, CDR2 YYNGEE. In DNA form, the CDR3 reads TGTGCCAGCAGCCCCTGGGACAGGGGCGCTGACGAGCAGTACTTC. Encoded protein: CASSPWDRGADEQYF.

In DNA, the CDR3 is TGTGCCAGCAGTTTTACAACCACCGGGGAGCTGTTTTTT. Its translation: CASSFTTTGELFF. The chain recombines TRBV27 with TRBJ2-2; no firm D call. Germline CDR1 reads MNHEY; CDR2 reads SMNVEV (reference sequence). The V end was cut by 3 bases, the J end by 4 bases, with 6 bases between. CDR3 length equals 13 residues.

The chain employs TRBV11-2 and TRBJ2-5, with 9 bases matching TRBD2. CDR3 length: 17 residues. Looked up from germline, CDR1 is SGHAT and CDR2 is FQNNGV. Germline trimming cut 1 base from V and 1 base from J; bases unmatched to any gene: 7. The CDR3 nucleotides read TGTGCCAGCAGCTTAGTCTCGGCGACTAGCGGCCAAGAGACCCAGTACTTC. This codes for CASSLVSATSGQETQYF.

The V call is TRBV27, the J call TRBJ1-1; 10 positions match TRBD1. Germline CDR1 is MNHEY and CDR2 is SMNVEV (reference sequence). With V trimmed by 2 bases and J by 7 bases, 4 bases remained unmatched. This CDR3 is 14 amino acids long. This CDR3 reads CASSLRGDRGEAFF. The CDR3 nucleotides read TGTGCCAGCAGTTTAAGGGGGGACAGGGGTGAAGCTTTCTTT.

J is TRBJ2-6 and V is TRBV5-8; 9 bases fit TRBD1. Germline values: CDR1 SGHTS, CDR2 YDEGEE. With 4 bases clipped from V and 0 bases from J, the junction kept 5 bases outside the gene matches. The CDR3 is 17 residues long. As DNA, the CDR3 is TGTGCCAGCAGCCTTGGGACAGGGAACTCTGGGGCCAACGTCCTGACTTTC. It encodes CASSLGTGNSGANVLTF. The whole variable domain, filled in from reference TRBV5-8 and TRBJ2-6, reads EAGVTQSPTHLIKTRGQQATLRCSPISGHTSVYWYQQALGLGLQFLLWYDEGEERNRGNFPPRFSGRQFPNYSSELNVNALELEDSALYLCASSLGTGNSGANVLTFGAGSRLTVL.

The chain is built from TRBV2 and TRBJ1-2, with a weak D call TRBD1 (6 bases). V was clipped by 7 bases and J by 2 bases, with 14 bases between them. CDR1 and CDR2 from the germline V gene are SNHLY and FYNNEI. The CDR3 contains 14 residues. DNA for the CDR3: TGTGCCAGCATCTCGGCGGGGGCGAACTATGGCTACACCTTC. It codes for CASISAGANYGYTF.

By share, this clone counts as medium-sized. The chain joins TRBV5-6 to TRBJ1-3; D gene ambiguous. CDR1 and CDR2 (germline): SGHDT, YYEEEE. The CDR3 covers 16 residues. V shed 4 bases and J shed 1 base, with 15 bases lying between them. For the CDR3, the DNA is TGTGCCAGCAGCCCCTTTGGGGAGAGTTCTGGAAACACCATATATTTT. Its translation: CASSPFGESSGNTIYF.

This sequence joins TRBV18 and TRBJ1-5; D ambiguous. CDR1 and CDR2 (germline): KGHSH, LQKENI. This CDR3 has 14 amino acids. V lost 1 base and J 5 bases, leaving 9 bases between the germline ends. The CDR3 reads CASSPRRADQPQHF. Written as DNA, the CDR3 is TGTGCCAGCTCACCACGGCGGGCGGATCAGCCCCAGCATTTT.